Presented here are 14 T cell receptor beta chains from one specimen sequenced in a study of blood T cells in healthy people across ages. A second PCR, run for about 6 to 11 cycles, used a sample-barcoded 5' primer plus a J-beta primer mix. TCRdb re-analysed the 5' RACE reads in MiXCR, keeping a single row per CDR3 protein. The sample has approximately 800,000 distinct CDR3 sequences, about 59% seen once. Specimen: blood. Receptors originate from a man aged 25 to 40 in good health.

The rearrangement uses TRBV7-2 and TRBJ2-3, with 7 bases fitting TRBD1. With V trimmed by 4 bases and J by 6 bases, 4 bases remained unmatched. Germline V CDR1 and CDR2: SGHTA, FQGNSA. This CDR3 has 13 residues. CDR3 sequence (DNA): TGTGCCAGCAGCTCCGACAGGGCGGATACGCAGTATTTT. Translated: CASSSDRADTQYF.

This sequence joins TRBV20-1 and TRBJ1-1; D is ambiguous. CDR3 length: 13 amino acids. From germline, CDR1 is DFQATT and CDR2 SNEGSKA (reference sequence). V was shortened by 6 bases and J by 0 bases, with 11 bases between the two germline ends. CDR3 residues: CSAARHLNTEAFF. DNA for the CDR3: TGCAGTGCCGCCCGACACCTGAACACTGAAGCTTTCTTT.

This clonotype was observed once. The CDR3 DNA follows: TGCAGTGCTAGACATCAGGGGATCAATCAGCCCCAGCATTTT. Encoded protein: CSARHQGINQPQHF. This chain links TRBV20-1 with TRBJ1-5; maybe TRBD1 (6 bases). CDR1 and CDR2 (germline): DFQATT, SNEGSKA (reference sequence). V lost 2 bases and J lost 3, with 11 bases in between. The CDR3 has 14 residues.

The chain combines TRBV5-5 with TRBJ2-7; a weak D match, TRBD1 (5 bases). Germline assignment: CDR1 SGHKS and CDR2 YYEKEE (reference sequence). The ends were cut back, 3 bases at V and 4 bases at J, with 11 bases in the middle. CDR3 length: 13 residues. The DNA of the CDR3 is TGTGCCAGCAGCTCCGAAAAGGGGTACGAGCAGTACTTC. Amino acids: CASSSEKGYEQYF.

The chain recombines TRBV27 with TRBJ2-2, with 14 bases aligning to TRBD2. CDR1 MNHEY and CDR2 SMNVEV come from the germline V gene (reference sequence). The CDR3 runs 18 residues. With 5 bases clipped from V and 0 bases from J, the junction kept 5 bases outside the gene matches. The DNA of the CDR3 is TGTGCCAGCAGTCTACCGACTAGCGGGGGGGCGAACACCGGGGAGCTGTTTTTT. This translates into CASSLPTSGGANTGELFF.

J is TRBJ2-6 and V is TRBV30; tentatively, D is TRBD1 (5 bases). The CDR3 covers 15 residues. The ends were cut back, 2 bases at V and 3 bases at J, with 11 bases in the middle. Germline lookup yields CDR1 GTSNPN and CDR2 SVGIG (reference sequence). This CDR3 reads CAWSSSTDGANVLTF. CDR3 nucleotides: TGTGCCTGGAGTTCCTCGACAGATGGGGCCAACGTCCTGACTTTC. Variable domain in full (rest from reference TRBV30 and TRBJ2-6): SQTIHQWPATLVQPVGSPLSLECTVEGTSNPNLYWYRQAAGRGLQLLFYSVGIGQISSEVPQNLSASRPQDRQFILSSKKLLLSDSGFYLCAWSSSTDGANVLTFGAGSRLTVL.

Remarks on this clonotype: An end of the junction does not agree with germline; a read error may underlie this. The V gene is TRBV5-1, the J gene TRBJ2-1; TRBD2 matches at 12 bases. The CDR3 totals 17 residues. Germline V lookup: CDR1 SGHRS, CDR2 YFSETQ. CDR3 sequence: CASNLVGTSGYYNEQFF. DNA of the CDR3: TGCGCCAGCAACTTGGTTGGGACTAGCGGGTACTACAATGAGCAGTTCTTC.

This clonotype is a singleton in its sample. A much more abundant neighbour one base away suggests this may be a read error. The gene calls are TRBV20-1 and TRBJ2-3; 9 bases map to TRBD2. The CDR3 is 17 residues long. Trimming took 0 bases from V and 7 from J; bases not matched to a gene: 14. Germline-derived CDR1 and CDR2 are DFQATT and SNEGSKA (reference sequence). CDR3 in amino acids: CSARDLAGGRVRNTQYF. CDR3 sequence (DNA): TGCAGTGCTAGAGACCTCGCGGGGGGGCGTGTCAGAAATACGCAGTATTTT.

The rearrangement uses TRBV20-1 and TRBJ2-1; D is perhaps TRBD2 (7 bases). Near its end, the DNA agrees better with TRBJ2-7, so the J call may be wrong. The CDR3 totals 17 residues. The germline V gene has CDR1 DFQATT and CDR2 SNEGSKA (reference sequence). CDR3 in amino acids: CSARRRGPRGITNEQYF. CDR3 DNA sequence: TGCAGTGCTAGAAGGCGGGGGCCCCGGGGAATTACCAATGAGCAGTACTTC.

This rearrangement joins TRBV4-3 to TRBJ1-5, with unresolved D. V lost 1 base, J lost 2 bases, and 9 bases lay in between. The CDR3 totals 15 residues. Germline CDR1 and CDR2: LGHNA and YSLEER. The CDR3 DNA reads TGCGCCAGCAGCCAAGTAGCCGGGGGCAATCAGCCCCAGCATTTT. Translating it yields CASSQVAGGNQPQHF.

V usage is TRBV20-1 and J usage is TRBJ2-4; D possibly corresponds to TRBD1 (5 bases). Germline V CDR1 and CDR2: DFQATT, SNEGSKA (reference sequence). The germline V and J ends were trimmed by 6 bases and 0 bases, with 18 bases remaining between them. The CDR3 covers 16 residues. CDR3 bases: TGCAGTGCGAAACGACAGCTTATTCTAGCCAAAAACATTCAGTACTTC. Translated, it gives CSAKRQLILAKNIQYF.

The chain is built from TRBV25-1 and TRBJ2-1, with a weak D call TRBD2 (5 bases). There are 14 residues in the CDR3. Looked up from germline, CDR1 is MGHDK and CDR2 is SYGVNS. Trimming took off 4 bases at V and 6 bases at J, with 13 bases between the two ends. CDR3 nucleotides: TGTGCCAGCAGTGTCGGTCTAGCTGGCAATGAGCAGTTCTTC. Protein sequence: CASSVGLAGNEQFF.

This clonotype was recorded only once. The CDR3 loop is CAWMGQSLREQYF. Written as DNA, the CDR3 is TGTGCCTGGATGGGACAGTCCCTTAGAGAGCAGTACTTC. V gene TRBV30 combines with J gene TRBJ2-7; 7 nucleotides match TRBD1. The ends lost 4 bases at V and 7 bases at J; junction bases unmatched: 10. The CDR3 is made up of 13 amino acids. Germline lookup yields CDR1 GTSNPN and CDR2 SVGIG (reference sequence).

The chain joins TRBV11-2 to TRBJ2-2; D may be TRBD1 (6 bases). Germline V gives CDR1 SGHAT, CDR2 FQNNGV. The CDR3 spans 15 residues. V gave up 6 bases and J gave up 0 bases, with 11 bases separating them. CDR3: CASRPGTPNTGELFF. DNA of the CDR3: TGTGCCAGCAGACCCGGGACACCGAACACCGGGGAGCTGTTTTTT. The full variable domain, its missing parts supplied by reference TRBV11-2 and TRBJ2-2, is EAGVAQSPRYKIIEKRQSVAFWCNPISGHATLYWYQQILGQGPKLLIQFQNNGVVDDSQLPKDRFSAERLKGVDSTLKIQPAKLEDSAVYLCASRPGTPNTGELFFGEGSRLTVL.